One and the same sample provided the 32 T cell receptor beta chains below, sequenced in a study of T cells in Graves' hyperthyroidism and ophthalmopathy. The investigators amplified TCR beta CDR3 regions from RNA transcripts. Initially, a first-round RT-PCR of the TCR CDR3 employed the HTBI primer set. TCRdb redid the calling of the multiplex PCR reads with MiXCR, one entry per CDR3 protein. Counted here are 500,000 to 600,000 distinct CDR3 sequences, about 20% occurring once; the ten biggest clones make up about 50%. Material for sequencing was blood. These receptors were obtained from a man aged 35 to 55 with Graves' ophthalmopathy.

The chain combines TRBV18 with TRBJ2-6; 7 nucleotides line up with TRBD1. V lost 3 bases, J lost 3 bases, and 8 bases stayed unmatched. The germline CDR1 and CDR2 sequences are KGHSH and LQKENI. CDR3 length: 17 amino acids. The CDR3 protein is CASSPTGKGYGANVLTF. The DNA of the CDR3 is TGTGCCAGCTCACCGACAGGGAAGGGCTATGGGGCCAACGTCCTGACTTTC.

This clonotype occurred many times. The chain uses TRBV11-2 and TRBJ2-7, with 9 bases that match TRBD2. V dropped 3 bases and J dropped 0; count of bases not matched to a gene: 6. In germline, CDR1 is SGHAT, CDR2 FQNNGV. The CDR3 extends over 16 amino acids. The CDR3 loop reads CASSLRAGGPSYEQYF. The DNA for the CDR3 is TGTGCCAGCAGCTTGAGAGCGGGGGGCCCCTCCTACGAGCAGTACTTC.

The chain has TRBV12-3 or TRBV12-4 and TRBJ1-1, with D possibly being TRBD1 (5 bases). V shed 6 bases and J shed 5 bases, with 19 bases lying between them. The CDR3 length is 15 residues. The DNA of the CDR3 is TGTGCCAGCAGCGCCAGCAGTCTGACAGCTACTGAAGCTTTCTTT. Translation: CASSASSLTATEAFF.

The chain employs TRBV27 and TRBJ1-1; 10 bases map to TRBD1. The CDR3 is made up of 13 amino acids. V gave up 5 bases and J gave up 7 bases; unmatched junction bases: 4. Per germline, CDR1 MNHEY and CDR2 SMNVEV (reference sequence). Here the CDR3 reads CASSPGTGDEAFF. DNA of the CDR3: TGTGCCAGCAGTCCGGGGACAGGGGATGAAGCTTTCTTT.

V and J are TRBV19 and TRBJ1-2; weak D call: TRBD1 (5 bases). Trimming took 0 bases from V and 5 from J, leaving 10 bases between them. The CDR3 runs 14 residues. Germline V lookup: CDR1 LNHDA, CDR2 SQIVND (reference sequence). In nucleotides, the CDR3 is TGTGCCAGTAGTATAGATGGGACGACTTATGGCTACACCTTC. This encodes CASSIDGTTYGYTF. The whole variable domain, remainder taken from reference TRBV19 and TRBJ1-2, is DGGITQSPKYLFRKEGQNVTLSCEQNLNHDAMYWYRQDPGQGLRLIYYSQIVNDFQKGDIAEGYSVSREKKESFPLTVTSAQKNPTAFYLCASSIDGTTYGYTFGSGTRLTVV.

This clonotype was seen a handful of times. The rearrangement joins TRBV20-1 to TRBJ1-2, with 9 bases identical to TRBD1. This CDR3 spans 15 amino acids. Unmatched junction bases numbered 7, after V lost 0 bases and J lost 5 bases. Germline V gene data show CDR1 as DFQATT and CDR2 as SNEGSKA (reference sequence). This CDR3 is CSARDWRDRAYGYTF. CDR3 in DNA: TGCAGTGCTAGAGATTGGCGGGACAGGGCTTATGGCTACACCTTC.

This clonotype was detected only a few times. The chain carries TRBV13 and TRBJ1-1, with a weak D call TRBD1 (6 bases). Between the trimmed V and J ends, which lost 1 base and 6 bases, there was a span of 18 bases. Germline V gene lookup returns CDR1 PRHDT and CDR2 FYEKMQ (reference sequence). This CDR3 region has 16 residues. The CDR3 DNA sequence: TGTGCCAGCAGCTTAGCCTCTACAGGGTACCTCCCTGAAGCTTTCTTT. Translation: CASSLASTGYLPEAFF.

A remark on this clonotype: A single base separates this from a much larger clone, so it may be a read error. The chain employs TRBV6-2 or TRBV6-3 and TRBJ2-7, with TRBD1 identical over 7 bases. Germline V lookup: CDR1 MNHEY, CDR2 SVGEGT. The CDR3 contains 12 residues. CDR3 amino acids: CASTVTGFEQCF. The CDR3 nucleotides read TGTGCCAGCACCGTGACAGGGTTCGAGCAGTGCTTC.

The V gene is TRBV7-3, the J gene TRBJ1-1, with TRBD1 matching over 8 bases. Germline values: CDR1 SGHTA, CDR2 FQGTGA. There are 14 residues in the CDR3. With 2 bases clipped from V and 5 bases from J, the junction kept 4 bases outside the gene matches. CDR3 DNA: TGTGCCAGCAGCTTAGTTCGGACAGGGACTGAAGCTTTCTTT. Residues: CASSLVRTGTEAFF. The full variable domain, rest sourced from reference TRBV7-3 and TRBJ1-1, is GAGVSQTPSNKVTEKGKYVELRCDPISGHTALYWYRQSLGQGPEFLIYFQGTGAADDSGLPNDRFFAVRPEGSVSTLKIQRTERGDSAVYLCASSLVRTGTEAFFGQGTRLTVV.

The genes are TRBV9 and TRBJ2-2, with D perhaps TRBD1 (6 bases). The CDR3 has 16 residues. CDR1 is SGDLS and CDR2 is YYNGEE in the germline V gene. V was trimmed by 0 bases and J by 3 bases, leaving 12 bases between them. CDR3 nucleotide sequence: TGTGCCAGCAGCGTAGCTGGGGGCGTGGACACCGGGGAGCTGTTTTTT. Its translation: CASSVAGGVDTGELFF.

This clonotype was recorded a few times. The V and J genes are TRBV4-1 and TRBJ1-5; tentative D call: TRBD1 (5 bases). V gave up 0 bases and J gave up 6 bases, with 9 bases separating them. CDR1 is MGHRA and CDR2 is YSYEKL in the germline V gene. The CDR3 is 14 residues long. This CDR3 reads CASSQDLGVQPQHF. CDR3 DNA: TGCGCCAGCAGCCAAGATCTAGGGGTTCAGCCCCAGCATTTT.

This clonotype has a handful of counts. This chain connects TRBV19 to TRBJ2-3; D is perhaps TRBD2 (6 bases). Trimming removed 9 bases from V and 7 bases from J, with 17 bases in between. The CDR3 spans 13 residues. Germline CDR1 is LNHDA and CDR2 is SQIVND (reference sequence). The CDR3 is CASVGTALNTQYF. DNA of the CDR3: TGTGCCAGCGTTGGGACTGCATTAAATACGCAGTATTTT.

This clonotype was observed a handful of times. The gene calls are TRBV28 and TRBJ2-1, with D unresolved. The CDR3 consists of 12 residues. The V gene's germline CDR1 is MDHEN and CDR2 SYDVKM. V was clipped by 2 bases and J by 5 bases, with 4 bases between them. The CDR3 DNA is TGTGCCAGCAGTTTAGTCCACAATGAGCAGTTCTTC. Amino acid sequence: CASSLVHNEQFF. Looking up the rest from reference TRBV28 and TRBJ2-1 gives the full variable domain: DVKVTQSSRYLVKRTGEKVFLECVQDMDHENMFWYRQDPGLGLRLIYFSYDVKMKEKGDIPEGYSVSREKKERFSLILESASTNQTSMYLCASSLVHNEQFFGPGTRLTVL.

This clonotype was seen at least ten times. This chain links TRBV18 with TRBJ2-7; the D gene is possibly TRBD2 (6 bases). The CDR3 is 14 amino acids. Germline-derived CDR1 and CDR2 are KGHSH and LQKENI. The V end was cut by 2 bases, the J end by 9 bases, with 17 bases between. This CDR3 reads CASSPGGSPLLQYF. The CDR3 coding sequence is TGTGCCAGCTCACCAGGGGGGTCGCCCCTGCTGCAGTACTTC. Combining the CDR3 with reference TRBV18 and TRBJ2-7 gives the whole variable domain NAGVMQNPRHLVRRRGQEARLRCSPMKGHSHVYWYRQLPEEGLKFMVYLQKENIIDESGMPKERFSAEFPKEGPSILRIQQVVRGDSAAYFCASSPGGSPLLQYFGPGTRLTVT.

CDR3: CASSLGGVRGTEAFF. DNA for the CDR3: TGTGCCAGCAGTCTAGGTGGAGTTAGGGGCACTGAAGCTTTCTTT. The rearrangement uses TRBV6-1 and TRBJ1-1; D may be TRBD1 (5 bases). The CDR3 has 15 amino acids. Trimming pared 5 bases from V and 4 bases from J, leaving 17 bases between. Germline-derived CDR1 and CDR2 are MNHNS and SASEGT.

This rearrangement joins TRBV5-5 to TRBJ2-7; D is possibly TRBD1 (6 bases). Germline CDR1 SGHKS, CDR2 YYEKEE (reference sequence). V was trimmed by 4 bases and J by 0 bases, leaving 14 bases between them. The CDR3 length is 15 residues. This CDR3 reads CASSVGQPSSYEQYF. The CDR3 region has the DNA TGTGCCAGCAGCGTCGGACAGCCGAGCTCCTACGAGCAGTACTTC.

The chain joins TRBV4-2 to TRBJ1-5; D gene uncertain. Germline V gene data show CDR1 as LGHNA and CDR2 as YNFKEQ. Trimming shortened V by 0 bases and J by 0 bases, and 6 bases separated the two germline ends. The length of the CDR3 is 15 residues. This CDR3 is CASSQEGYSNQPQHF. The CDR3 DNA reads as TGTGCCAGCAGCCAAGAGGGCTATAGCAATCAGCCCCAGCATTTT.

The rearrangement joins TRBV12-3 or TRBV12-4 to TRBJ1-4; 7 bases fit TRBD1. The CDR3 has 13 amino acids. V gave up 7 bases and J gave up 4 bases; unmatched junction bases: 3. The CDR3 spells CASNRDSNEKLFF. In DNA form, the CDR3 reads TGTGCCAGCAACCGGGACAGTAATGAAAAACTGTTTTTT.

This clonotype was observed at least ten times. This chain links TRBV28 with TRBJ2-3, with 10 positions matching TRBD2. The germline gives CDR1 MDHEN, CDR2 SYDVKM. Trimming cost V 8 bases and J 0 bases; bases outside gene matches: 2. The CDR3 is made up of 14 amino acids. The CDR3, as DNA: TGTGCCAGCGTAGCGGGAGGTAGCACAGATACGCAGTATTTT. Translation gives CASVAGGSTDTQYF.

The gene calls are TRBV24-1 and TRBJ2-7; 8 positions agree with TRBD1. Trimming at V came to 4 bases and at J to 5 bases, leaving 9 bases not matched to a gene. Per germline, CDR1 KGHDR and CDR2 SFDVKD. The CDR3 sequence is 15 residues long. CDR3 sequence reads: CATSDRRTGNHEQYF. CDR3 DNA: TGTGCCACCAGTGACCGCCGGACAGGGAACCACGAGCAGTACTTC.

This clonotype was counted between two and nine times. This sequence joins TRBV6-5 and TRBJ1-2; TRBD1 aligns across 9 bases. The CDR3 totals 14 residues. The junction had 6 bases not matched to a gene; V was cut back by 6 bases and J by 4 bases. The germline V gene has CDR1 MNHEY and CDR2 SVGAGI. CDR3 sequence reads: CASRPGQGFYGYTF. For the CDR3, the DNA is TGTGCCAGCAGGCCGGGACAGGGCTTCTATGGCTACACCTTC.

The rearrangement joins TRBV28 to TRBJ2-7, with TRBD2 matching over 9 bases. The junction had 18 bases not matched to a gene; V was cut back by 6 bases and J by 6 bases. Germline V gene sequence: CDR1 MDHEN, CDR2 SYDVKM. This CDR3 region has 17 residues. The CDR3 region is CASSLERLAGWAAEQYF. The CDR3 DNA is TGTGCCAGCAGCCTAGAGCGCCTAGCGGGATGGGCGGCCGAGCAGTACTTC.

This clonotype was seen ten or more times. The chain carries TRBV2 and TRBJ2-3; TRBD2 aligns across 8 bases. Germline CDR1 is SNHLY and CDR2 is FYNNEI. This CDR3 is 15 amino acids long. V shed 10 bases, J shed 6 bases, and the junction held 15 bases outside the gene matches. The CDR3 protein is CATSLAGTESDTQYF. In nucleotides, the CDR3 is TGTGCCACCTCTTTAGCGGGAACCGAGTCGGATACGCAGTATTTT. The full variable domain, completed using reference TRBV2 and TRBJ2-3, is EPEVTQTPSHQVTQMGQEVILRCVPISNHLYFYWYRQILGQKVEFLVSFYNNEISEKSEIFDDQFSVERPDGSNFTLKIRSTKLEDSAMYFCATSLAGTESDTQYFGPGTRLTVL.

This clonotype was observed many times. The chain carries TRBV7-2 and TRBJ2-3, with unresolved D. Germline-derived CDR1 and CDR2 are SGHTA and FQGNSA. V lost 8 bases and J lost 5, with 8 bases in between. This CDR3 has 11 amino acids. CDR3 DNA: TGTGCCAGCTCACCACAAGATACGCAGTATTTT. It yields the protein CASSPQDTQYF.

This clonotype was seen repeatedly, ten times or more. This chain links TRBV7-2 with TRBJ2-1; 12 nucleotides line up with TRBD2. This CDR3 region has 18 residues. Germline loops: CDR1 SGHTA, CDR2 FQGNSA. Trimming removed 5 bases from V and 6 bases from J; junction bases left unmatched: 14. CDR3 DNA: TGTGCCAGCAGCCGTCAGCGGACTAGCGGGATTTCTGGCAATGAGCAGTTCTTC. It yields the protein CASSRQRTSGISGNEQFF.

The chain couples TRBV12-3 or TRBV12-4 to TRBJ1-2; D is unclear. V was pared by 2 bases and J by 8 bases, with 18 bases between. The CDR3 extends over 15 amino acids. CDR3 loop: CASSLIPPPLGGYTF. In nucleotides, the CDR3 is TGTGCCAGCAGTTTAATCCCCCCCCCCCTCGGAGGCTACACCTTC.

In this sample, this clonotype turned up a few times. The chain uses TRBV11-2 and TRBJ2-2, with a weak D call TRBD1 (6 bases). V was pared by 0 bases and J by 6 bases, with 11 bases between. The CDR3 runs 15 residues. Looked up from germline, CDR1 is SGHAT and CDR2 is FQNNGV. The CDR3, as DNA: TGTGCCAGCAGCTTAGAAGGTTCAGGGGCCGGGGAGCTGTTTTTT. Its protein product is CASSLEGSGAGELFF.

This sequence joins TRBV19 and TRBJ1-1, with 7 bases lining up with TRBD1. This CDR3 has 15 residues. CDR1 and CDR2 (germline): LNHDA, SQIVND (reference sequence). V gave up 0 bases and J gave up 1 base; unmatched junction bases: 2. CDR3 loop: CASSIEDRPNTEAFF. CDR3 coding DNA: TGTGCCAGTAGTATAGAGGACAGGCCGAACACTGAAGCTTTCTTT.

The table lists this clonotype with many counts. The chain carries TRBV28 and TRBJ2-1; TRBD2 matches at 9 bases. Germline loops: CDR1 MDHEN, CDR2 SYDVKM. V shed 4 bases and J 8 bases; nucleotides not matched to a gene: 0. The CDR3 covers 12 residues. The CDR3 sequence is CASSSSGDEQFF. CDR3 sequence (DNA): TGTGCCAGCAGTTCTAGCGGGGATGAGCAGTTCTTC. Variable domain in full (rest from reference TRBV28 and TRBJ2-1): DVKVTQSSRYLVKRTGEKVFLECVQDMDHENMFWYRQDPGLGLRLIYFSYDVKMKEKGDIPEGYSVSREKKERFSLILESASTNQTSMYLCASSSSGDEQFFGPGTRLTVL.

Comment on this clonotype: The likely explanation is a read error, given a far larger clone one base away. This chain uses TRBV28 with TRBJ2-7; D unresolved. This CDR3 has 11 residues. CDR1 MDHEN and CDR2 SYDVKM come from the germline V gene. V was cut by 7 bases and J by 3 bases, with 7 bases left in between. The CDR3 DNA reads TGTGCCAGCACCCCCCTCTACGAGCAGTACTTC. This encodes CASTPLYEQYF.

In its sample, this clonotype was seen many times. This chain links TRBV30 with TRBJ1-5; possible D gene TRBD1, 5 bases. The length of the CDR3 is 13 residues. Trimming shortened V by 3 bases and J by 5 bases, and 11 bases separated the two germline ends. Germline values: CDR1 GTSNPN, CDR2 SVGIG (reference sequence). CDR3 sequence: CAWSPGPYQPQHF. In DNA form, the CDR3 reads TGTGCCTGGAGCCCGGGACCCTATCAGCCCCAGCATTTT.

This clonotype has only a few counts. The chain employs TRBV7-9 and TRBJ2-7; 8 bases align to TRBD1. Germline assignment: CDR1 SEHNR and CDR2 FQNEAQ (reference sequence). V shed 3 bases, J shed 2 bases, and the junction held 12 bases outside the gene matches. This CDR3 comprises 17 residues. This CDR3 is CASSLGPQGASAYEQYF. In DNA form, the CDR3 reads TGTGCCAGCAGCTTGGGGCCCCAGGGGGCGTCGGCCTACGAGCAGTACTTC. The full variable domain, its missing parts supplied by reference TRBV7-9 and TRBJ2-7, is DTGVSQNPRHKITKRGQNVTFRCDPISEHNRLYWYRQTLGQGPEFLTYFQNEAQLEKSRLLSDRFSAERPKGSFSTLEIQRTEQGDSAMYLCASSLGPQGASAYEQYFGPGTRLTVT.